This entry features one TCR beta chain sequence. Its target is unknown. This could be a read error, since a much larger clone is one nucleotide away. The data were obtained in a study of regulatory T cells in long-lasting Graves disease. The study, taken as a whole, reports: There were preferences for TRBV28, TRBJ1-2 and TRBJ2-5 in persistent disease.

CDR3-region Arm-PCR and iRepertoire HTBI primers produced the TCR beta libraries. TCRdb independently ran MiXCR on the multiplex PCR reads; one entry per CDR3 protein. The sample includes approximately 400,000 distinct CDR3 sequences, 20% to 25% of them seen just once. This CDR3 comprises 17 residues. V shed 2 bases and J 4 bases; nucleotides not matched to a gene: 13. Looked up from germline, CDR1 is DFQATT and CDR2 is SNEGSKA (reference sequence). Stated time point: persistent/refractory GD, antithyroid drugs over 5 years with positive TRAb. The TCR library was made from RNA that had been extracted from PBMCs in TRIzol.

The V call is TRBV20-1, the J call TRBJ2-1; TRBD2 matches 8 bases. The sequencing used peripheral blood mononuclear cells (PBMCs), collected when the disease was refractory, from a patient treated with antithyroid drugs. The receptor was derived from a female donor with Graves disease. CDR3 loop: CSARPTISGNRYNEQFF. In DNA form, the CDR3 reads TGCAGTGCTAGACCGACGATTAGCGGGAACCGATACAATGAGCAGTTCTTC.